This T cell receptor (beta chain) emerged from a study of cytomegalovirus exposure and HLA in healthy donors. Findings of the study overall: Later, an analysis found that common viral pathogens appeared to be linked with several of the most significant clusters. Associated with cytomegalovirus, according to the listing, were around 160 TCR beta chains.

There are 13 residues in the CDR3. V gave up 2 bases and J gave up 4 bases, with 8 bases separating them. Germline V gene data show CDR1 as SGHTA and CDR2 as FQGTGA. Of note for this clone: No antigen is known for it.

PCR amplification relied on 60 Vbeta primers (plus 13 Jbeta primers). Assay: immunoSEQ multiplex PCR; the TCRdb copy retains only in-frame clones and omits some. The table records 110,000 or so clones, more than 65% of them present only once. V usage is TRBV7-3 and J usage is TRBJ2-5; D gene ambiguous. Sample: PBMCs. This receptor was identified in a man between 40 and 49 years old in good health and CMV-seropositive. CDR3 DNA sequence: TGTGCCAGCAGCTTAGGCCCCACAGAGACCCAGTACTTC. It codes for CASSLGPTETQYF.